Each of the 6 T cell receptor beta chains below was sequenced from the same sample in a study of cytomegalovirus exposure and HLA in healthy donors. Amplification used 60 Vbeta primers and 13 Jbeta primers. Sequencing was performed with immunoSEQ multiplex PCR; in TCRdb, only in-frame clones are kept and a portion is missing. The repertoire holds fewer than 120,000 clones, with nearly 80% as singletons. The specimen was PBMCs. Receptor source: a woman between 25 and 40 years old in good health and CMV-seronegative.

This chain links TRBV5-4 with TRBJ1-1; no clear D. Trimming took off 3 bases at V and 5 bases at J, with 14 bases between the two ends. The CDR3 has 14 amino acids. The V gene's germline CDR1 is SGHNT and CDR2 YYREEE (reference sequence). The CDR3 sequence: CASSSSGGRTEAFF. Written as DNA, the CDR3 is TGTGCCAGCAGCTCCTCGGGAGGGCGGACTGAAGCTTTCTTT.

The rearrangement joins TRBV7-9 to TRBJ1-2; D gene ambiguous. The V gene's germline CDR1 is SEHNR and CDR2 FQNEAQ (reference sequence). V was trimmed by 1 base and J by 0 bases, leaving 6 bases between them. This CDR3 comprises 14 residues. The CDR3 sequence: CASSLGAANYGYTF. The CDR3 DNA follows: TGTGCCAGCAGCTTAGGTGCAGCTAACTATGGCTACACCTTC.

The count of this clone is one. The chain combines TRBV4-3 with TRBJ1-2; D ambiguous. Germline V gene data show CDR1 as LGHNA and CDR2 as YSLEER. This CDR3 region has 15 residues. Trimming removed 1 base at V and 3 bases at J, with 12 bases between. The CDR3 is CASSQGPQPDYGYTF. CDR3 DNA: TGCGCCAGCAGCCAAGGCCCACAGCCAGACTATGGCTACACCTTC.

This clone was counted only a few times. The chain employs TRBV7-6 and TRBJ1-5; D is uncertain. Germline V CDR1 and CDR2: SGHVS, FNYEAQ. The CDR3 has 12 residues. V lost 8 bases, J lost 5 bases, and 10 bases lay in between. The CDR3 protein is CASGENHQPQHF. The CDR3 DNA reads TGTGCCAGCGGGGAGAACCATCAGCCCCAGCATTTT.

This chain connects TRBV28 to TRBJ2-1; a possible D gene is TRBD2 (5 bases). The CDR3 is made up of 15 amino acids. The germline V and J ends were trimmed by 5 bases and 5 bases, with 16 bases remaining between them. Germline-derived CDR1 and CDR2 are MDHEN and SYDVKM. The DNA for the CDR3 is TGTGCCAGCAGTCCCCGGTCTAGCTTGGACAATGAGCAGTTCTTC. Residues: CASSPRSSLDNEQFF.

V usage is TRBV14 and J usage is TRBJ1-2; weak D call: TRBD1 (6 bases). This CDR3 is 17 amino acids long. Germline V gives CDR1 SGHDN, CDR2 FVKESK. The V gene lost 0 bases and the J gene lost 2 bases, with 16 bases spanning the gap. As DNA, the CDR3 is TGTGCCAGCAGCCAAGACCCGTTGGGCAGGGGCAACTATGGCTACACCTTC. Residues: CASSQDPLGRGNYGYTF.